Shown below are 6 T cell receptor beta chains from a single sample sequenced in a study of T cell repertoires in cytomegalovirus infection. From the reads, TCRdb called clonotypes with MiXCR, one entry per CDR3 protein. The repertoire holds approximately 1,000,000 distinct CDR3 sequences, 30% to 40% seen once, with 13% in the top ten. For these receptors, no antigen is known. The specimen was cultured CD8+ T cells from PBMCs, collected from culture after CMV antigen stimulation. These TCRs come from a human donor in good health (CMV status not recorded). Some clones in this sample may be carry-over from other donors' samples.

The genes are TRBV28 and TRBJ1-6; no definite D call. The CDR3 is 17 amino acids. The germline V gene has CDR1 MDHEN and CDR2 SYDVKM. Trimming took 2 bases from V and 0 from J, leaving 11 bases between them. The CDR3 spells CASSLNLVSSYNSPLHF. As DNA, the CDR3 is TGTGCCAGCAGTTTAAACTTAGTGAGCTCCTATAATTCACCCCTCCACTTT.

This clonotype turned up a few times. J is TRBJ2-7 and V is TRBV2; maybe TRBD2 (7 bases). V was cut by 0 bases and J by 0 bases, with 15 bases left in between. This CDR3 spans 17 amino acids. CDR1 is SNHLY, CDR2 FYNNEI, per germline. As DNA, the CDR3 is TGTGCCAGCAGTGAAGCGCTACGGGGGGCGAGCTCCTACGAGCAGTACTTC. The encoded protein is CASSEALRGASSYEQYF.

This clonotype was observed a few times. The gene calls are TRBV20-1 and TRBJ2-4; 8 bases are a match to TRBD2. The CDR3 is made up of 13 amino acids. The germline CDR1 and CDR2 sequences are DFQATT and SNEGSKA (reference sequence). With 4 bases clipped from V and 4 bases from J, the junction kept 3 bases outside the gene matches. Here the CDR3 reads CSATGGSKNIQYF. CDR3 DNA sequence: TGCAGTGCTACGGGGGGGTCAAAAAACATTCAGTACTTC.

The chain is built from TRBV20-1 and TRBJ1-2; D call uncertain. The CDR3 has 12 amino acids. Trimming stripped 6 bases from V and 4 bases from J, with 12 bases between. Germline V gene lookup returns CDR1 DFQATT and CDR2 SNEGSKA (reference sequence). The CDR3 coding sequence is TGCAGTGCCGCGAAACGGGGCTATGGCTACACCTTC. The encoded protein is CSAAKRGYGYTF.

The rearrangement joins TRBV11-1 to TRBJ1-1, with D unclear. This CDR3 spans 13 amino acids. With 6 bases removed from V and 1 base from J, the gap between germline ends came to 9 bases. Germline V gene lookup returns CDR1 SGHAT and CDR2 FQDESV (reference sequence). CDR3 sequence reads: CASRGKGNTEAFF. Here the CDR3 DNA reads TGTGCCAGCAGGGGAAAGGGGAACACTGAAGCTTTCTTT.

In the case of this clonotype: One junction end does not reproduce the germline sequence, and a read error may be involved. The V gene is TRBV6-5, the J gene TRBJ1-1, with 7 positions matching TRBD1. The CDR3 has 13 amino acids. The germline V gene encodes CDR1 MNHEY and CDR2 SVGAGI. The CDR3 nucleotides are TGTGTCAGCAGGGACGGGACAGTGGTAGAAGCTTTCTTT. Translation: CVSRDGTVVEAFF.